This T cell receptor beta chain was sequenced during a study of blood T cells in healthy people across ages. This CDR3 comprises 15 residues. V lost 1 base to trimming and J lost 7 bases; unmatched junction nucleotides: 6. Germline V lookup: CDR1 ENHRY, CDR2 SYGVKD. It was with a sample-barcoded 5' primer and a J-beta primer mix that a second PCR of about 6 to 12 cycles was run. Template switching added a 12-random-nucleotide identifier to every cDNA molecule. TCRdb fed the 5' RACE reads into MiXCR, producing one record per CDR3 protein. The sample lists 750,000 to 1,000,000 distinct CDR3 sequences; roughly 28% were seen once. This clonotype was recorded many times. These data were also filed under a second study, of T cells of mothers and their children. That work contributes: At a rate of 1.5 ug per 15 ul, cDNA synthesis received all of the extracted RNA.

The chain uses TRBV10-3 and TRBJ2-4; 8 nucleotides agree with TRBD1. Input material: blood. The source is a middle-aged woman in good health. CDR3 nucleotide sequence: TGTGCCATCAGTGAGTACGCAGGGGGCGATAACATTCAGTACTTC. Translated: CAISEYAGGDNIQYF.